These T cell receptor beta chains were read from a single sample in a study of blood T cell repertoires in COVID-19. Only in-frame clones appear in the TCRdb table, and some are missing; sequencing was by immunoSEQ multiplex PCR. The sample includes a few hundred thousand clones, roughly 86% of them seen just once. The sample taken for sequencing was peripheral blood. The receptors shown here come from a woman aged 60-75 years with COVID-19, enrolled during active disease. CDR3s include the opening cysteine and the closing phenylalanine or tryptophan. D genes are given only for firm matches.

v_gene	d_gene	j_gene	CDR3aa
TRBV30	-	TRBJ2-5	CACAWELVQTQYF
TRBV19	-	TRBJ2-5	CASSRGVLQETQYF
TRBV7-9	TRBD1	TRBJ2-1	CASSLRSGGRNEQFF
TRBV15	-	TRBJ2-7	CATSRDSGSSYEQYF
TRBV10-3	TRBD1	TRBJ1-2	CAISETRDRADYGYTF
TRBV30	TRBD1	TRBJ1-6	CAWSVSVTGFPLHF
TRBV13	TRBD2	TRBJ2-7	CASSYGLAGGRNEQYF
TRBV6-1	-	TRBJ1-5	CASSEDINRGGVSPQHF
TRBV24-1	-	TRBJ2-5	CATSDRYQETQYF
TRBV2	TRBD1	TRBJ1-1	CASPPPGGISPEAFF
TRBV24-1	-	TRBJ2-3	CATSDQGWDTQYF
TRBV30	-	TRBJ2-1	CAWKFVGGFGGEQFF
TRBV7-3	-	TRBJ1-1	CASSLTGRVTEAFF
TRBV19	-	TRBJ2-1	CASRVRGTPSYNEQFF
TRBV2	-	TRBJ1-5	CASSEARETQHF
TRBV19	TRBD2	TRBJ2-1	CASSITGGREGEQFF
TRBV18	TRBD2	TRBJ2-3	CASSPLAGGTDTQYF
TRBV7-3	-	TRBJ2-3	CASSFPGSTDTQYF
TRBV28	-	TRBJ1-1	CASSFGAGDTEAFF
TRBV11-2	TRBD2	TRBJ2-7	CASSLKRGDVGQYF
TRBV9	TRBD1	TRBJ1-3	CASSAPGTASGNTIYF
TRBV6-5	-	TRBJ2-7	CASSSVQAGNEQYF
TRBV3-1/TRBV3-2	TRBD1	TRBJ1-4	CASSPSTDRWGGEKLFF
TRBV5-4	-	TRBJ2-2	CASSPKGGAGELFF
TRBV30	-	TRBJ1-1	CAWCPGVRAVNTEAFF
TRBV6-5	TRBD2	TRBJ2-3	CASISLAGTDTQYF
TRBV3-1/TRBV3-2	-	TRBJ2-1	CASSQEEASLYNEQFF
TRBV10-3	-	TRBJ1-2	CAIRPGGGGYGYTF
TRBV2	-	TRBJ1-2	CASRGRGNYGYTF
TRBV28	-	TRBJ1-2	CASSNNRVHGYTF
TRBV5-1	-	TRBJ2-7	CASDYLGDEQYF
TRBV6-2/TRBV6-3	TRBD1	TRBJ1-1	CASSYLTGDGGSYTEAFF
TRBV24-1	TRBD1	TRBJ2-1	CATSEPGQGLGEQFF
TRBV5-1	TRBD2	TRBJ2-2	CASSFTSGRNTGELFF
TRBV5-1	-	TRBJ1-5	CASSLDSSSNQPQHF
TRBV15	-	TRBJ2-7	CATSSYGPQGLYEQYF